This TCR beta chain was retrieved from a study of T cell repertoires in ileal Crohn's disease. Study results and caveats: Clonal expansions were more frequent in active smokers than non-smokers at surgery. The median delay to postoperative endoscopy was around 7.1 months.

Only in-frame clones appear in the TCRdb table, and some are missing; sequencing was by immunoSEQ multiplex PCR. The data show 13,000 or so clones, with about 82% seen just once and 15% to 20% held by the top ten. Points on this clone: What it recognizes is unknown.

Noted time point: neoterminal ileum biopsy at postoperative endoscopy, about 6 months after surgery. Between the trimmed V and J ends, which lost 0 bases and 4 bases, there was a span of 14 bases. The CDR3 runs to 16 residues. Germline lookup yields CDR1 SGHTS and CDR2 YDEGEE. Sequenced: ileal tissue. The TCR was taken from an adult with Crohn's disease. The chain has TRBV5-8 and TRBJ2-1; a possible D gene is TRBD2 (7 bases). Written as DNA, the CDR3 is TGTGCCAGCAGCTTGGCCGTGGGGGGGCTTTACAATGAGCAGTTCTTC. Translation: CASSLAVGGLYNEQFF.